This TCR beta chain is drawn from a study of long-term antiretroviral therapy in people with HIV (dated by TCRdb to the early 2020s). For context, the study as a whole: The earliest samples were collected roughly a decade before the 2015 WHO recommendation for immediate ART, at a time when ART was usually postponed until CD4 counts fell. From over 25 adults with confirmed HIV infection, the cohort provided 150 to 200 cryopreserved PBMC samples, gathered serially across a mean of about six years (range 1-12). Of the 30 to 35 participants with HIV, eleven were female. A retrospective serial study tested whether changes in peripheral blood TRB repertoire composition and diversity were associated with ART initiation and durable HIV suppression. Test extractions of a monoclonal T-cell line alongside approximately 36 polyclonal samples showed no cross-contamination during QIAcube processing. Study-wide findings and limitations: The samples were dated from about 2003 to 2018, and the ART regimens that were used may be less effective than current ART regimens. The repertoire was dominated across all time points by expanded TRB clones identified before ART initiation, although this dominance was seen to fluctuate and to decrease in many PLHIV after ART. Limited PBMC availability meant only the TCR beta chain was sequenced, without alpha chain pairing. Unsorted PBMC were profiled instead of sorted CD4+ and CD8+ T cells because pre-ART samples had limited cell numbers. HIV repertoires had narrower CDR3 length ranges than controls, and the network structure suggested an antigen-experienced repertoire that shifted only slightly toward naive after ART. Starting ART was linked to a significant rise in TRB diversity, yet even with long-term ART the diversity remained significantly lower than in transplant donor controls. Inferences about post-ART repertoire changes were limited because no data were available on ART adherence, viral resistance or therapy changes.

The immunoSEQ hsTCRB v3.0 assay was used at survey level resolution for TRB variable region sequencing. The targeted TRB sequencing depth was roughly 40,000-50,000 T-cell genomes per sample. An Illumina MiSeq with a v3 150-cycle kit was used to sequence the pooled TRB libraries. As for how the authors treated the data: Repertoire analysis was performed in R inside a reproducible Nextflow workflow that covered QC, data transformation and analysis. Custom analyses were implemented in LymphoSeq2, an R package for AIRR-Seq data exploration. Several samples that produced fewer than 5000 total TRB sequences were removed, so approximately 190 HIV repertoires were analyzed. Among the approximately 200 retained HIV repertoires, about 59 were collected before ART initiation and 120 to 140 were collected after ART initiation. Repertoires were downsampled to 5000 TRB nucleotide sequences, with summary statistics averaged over 100 downsampling iterations. TRB sequences were retained for analysis only if CDR3 regions of at least seven amino acids were present. A Shannon entropy-derived clonality score and the Gini coefficient were used to measure diversity. In the repertoire networks, any two of the top 5000 CDR3 amino acid sequences were linked whenever the two sequences differed by an edit distance of one. GLIPH2 predicted antigen specificity groups and MHC restriction for TRB CDR3 amino acid sequences. CDR3 amino acid sequences were matched against VDJdb and McPAS-TCR to flag known CMV, EBV, HIV or tissue antigen associations. Pre-ART, post-ART and control groups were compared with Wilcoxon signed-rank tests and Holm-Bonferroni correction. TCRdb limited this immuneACCESS table to in-frame rearrangements with V and J called. A share of clones is missing; checked studies link under half to unresolved V genes, and the rest is unexplained. V, J and clone size are taken as reported in that table, and D and trimming were inferred from the DNA itself. The sample contains about 30,000 clones, more than 70% of them found a single time. The ten largest clones take up around a tenth of the sample.

The germline V gene provides CDR1 SGHTA and CDR2 FQGNSA. V trim: 3 bases; J trim: 3 bases; unmatched bases: 3. Measured from the cysteine to the phenylalanine, the CDR3 is 15 residues long. The DNA shown is the 45-base CDR3, in frame from base 1. This clone came up a few times. This receptor's antigen is unknown. No base qualities exist here, and no much larger clone lies one base off it. To be included, a participant needed at least one PBMC sample from before ART initiation plus at least two post-ART samples. Treatment was received in the United States of America by all participants with HIV. Before DNA extraction, cryopreserved samples containing roughly 1-10 million PBMC were thawed and washed. At the time of the earliest PBMC sample, participants with HIV were aged between roughly 20 and 55 years. PBMC samples were contributed by each participant from 1-4 timepoints before ART initiation and 2-8 timepoints after ART initiation, with a median of 7 samples. For every participant, serial HIV viral load, CD4+ T-cell count, ART history and demographic data were obtained. Genomic DNA was extracted from unsorted PBMC with a Qiagen kit on a QIAcube, processed in batches of 12 samples.

This clonotype was obtained from a man in his late teens or twenties with HIV. The sequencing used unsorted PBMCs, collected 1.5 years before starting antiretroviral therapy. The chain employs TRBV7-2 and TRBJ1-2, with 11 central nucleotides matching TRBD1. The CDR3: CASSFKGQGDYGYTF. The nucleotide sequence reads as follows: TGTGCCAGCAGCTTTAAGGGACAGGGGGACTATGGCTACACCTTC.